The clone carrying this TCR beta chain was seen more than once but under ten times. This specimen comes from a study of identical twins. Germline V gene data show CDR1 as SEHNR and CDR2 as FQNEAQ (reference sequence). Trimming took off 5 bases at V and 2 bases at J, with 13 bases between the two ends. The CDR3 is 14 amino acids. TCRdb analysed the 5' RACE reads with MiXCR anew, one entry per CDR3 protein. The table includes 500,000 or so distinct CDR3 sequences, less than 25% detected once. The sample also formed part of further work on T cells expressing NK-cell markers. That work contributes: Each TCR beta repertoire originated in sorted T cells that were CD3+CD56+NKG2C+, CD3+CD56+NKG2C- or CD3+CD56-NKG2C+. The sequencing cohort of eight donors included seven HCMV-seropositive individuals and one seronegative individual.

The specimen was CD4+ T cells sorted from blood. The receptor's source is a woman between 18 and 29 years old in good health. The chain recombines TRBV7-9 with TRBJ2-7; possible D gene TRBD1, 6 bases. The CDR3 loop reads CASSRTVLPYEQYF. The CDR3 region has the DNA TGTGCCAGCAGCAGGACAGTCCTACCCTACGAGCAGTACTTC. The whole variable domain, filled in from reference TRBV7-9 and TRBJ2-7, reads DTGVSQNPRHKITKRGQNVTFRCDPISEHNRLYWYRQTLGQGPEFLTYFQNEAQLEKSRLLSDRFSAERPKGSFSTLEIQRTEQGDSAMYLCASSRTVLPYEQYFGPGTRLTVT.